These 19 T cell receptor beta chains were all obtained from the same sample, sequenced in a study of blood T cell repertoires in COVID-19. TCRdb keeps only in-frame clones here, not all; method: immunoSEQ multiplex PCR. Of about 210,000 clones in the sample, approximately 84% were seen once. The sample taken for sequencing was peripheral blood. The receptors originated from a woman in her forties or fifties with active or convalescent COVID-19.

CDR3 region: CASSRREGAVTQYF. The CDR3 region has the DNA TGTGCCAGCAGCCGGAGAGAGGGGGCGGTGACCCAGTACTTC. The chain is built from TRBV3-1 (or the pseudogene TRBV3-2) and TRBJ2-5; 7 positions agree with TRBD1. V was clipped by 4 bases and J by 7 bases; unmatched bases: 9. The CDR3 extends over 14 amino acids. CDR1 and CDR2 (germline): LGHDT, YNNKEL (reference sequence).

This chain links TRBV6-2 or TRBV6-3 with TRBJ1-2; 10 bases fit TRBD1. The CDR3 is 16 amino acids. The V gene's germline CDR1 is MNHEY and CDR2 SVGEGT. J was trimmed by 4 bases and V by 4 bases; bases with no gene match: 9. CDR3: CASSSKTGGWGYGYTF. The CDR3 region has the DNA TGTGCCAGCAGTTCGAAGACAGGGGGCTGGGGCTATGGCTACACCTTC.

This chain uses TRBV2 with TRBJ2-3; D might be TRBD1 (6 bases). Trimming left V 8 bases short and J 5 bases short, with 17 bases between. The germline V gene has CDR1 SNHLY and CDR2 FYNNEI. The CDR3 extends over 14 amino acids. CDR3 sequence: CASEPGVLEDTQYF. The DNA of the CDR3 is TGTGCCAGCGAGCCAGGGGTACTAGAAGATACGCAGTATTTT.

CDR3 DNA sequence: TGTGCCAGCAGCCCGACGGGGGGAGAGACCCAGTACTTC. Translating it yields CASSPTGGETQYF. The genes are TRBV7-2 and TRBJ2-5, with TRBD2 matching over 7 bases. Trimming took 5 bases from V and 4 from J; bases not matched to a gene: 4. The germline gives CDR1 SGHTA, CDR2 FQGNSA. This CDR3 region has 13 residues.

The chain employs TRBV10-3 and TRBJ2-1, with 9 bases aligning to TRBD1. The V and J ends lost 6 bases and 3 bases, in that order; junction bases with no gene match: 0. Germline values: CDR1 ENHRY, CDR2 SYGVKD. CDR3 length: 13 residues. The CDR3 protein is CAIRGQGYNEQFF. The DNA for the CDR3 is TGTGCCATCAGGGGACAGGGCTACAATGAGCAGTTCTTC.

As regards this clone: The junction shows a germline mismatch at one end, possibly a read error. This chain's CDR3 is CASSLGREILFF. The CDR3 DNA sequence: TGTGCCAGCAGTTTAGGACGGGAAATACTGTTTTTT. V usage is TRBV12-3 or TRBV12-4 and J usage is TRBJ1-4; no reliable D call. This CDR3 comprises 12 residues.

The chain links TRBV4-2 to TRBJ2-1; D gene ambiguous. Trimming stripped 0 bases from V and 5 bases from J, with 8 bases between. Germline-derived CDR1 and CDR2 are LGHNA and YNFKEQ. The CDR3 extends over 14 amino acids. Written as DNA, the CDR3 is TGTGCCAGCAGCCAAGAGTACAGAGACAATGAGCAGTTCTTC. Translating gives CASSQEYRDNEQFF.

The chain carries TRBV5-1 and TRBJ1-3; 7 bases map to TRBD1. The V segment lost 2 bases and the J segment 0 bases; nucleotides outside the gene matches: 5. The CDR3 runs 16 residues. From germline, CDR1 is SGHRS and CDR2 YFSETQ. In nucleotides, the CDR3 is TGCGCCAGCAGCTTATCTACAGGGGCCTCTGGAAACACCATATATTTT. It encodes CASSLSTGASGNTIYF.

The chain links TRBV28 to TRBJ2-3; no firm D call. V was pared by 3 bases and J by 2 bases, with 6 bases between. This CDR3 region has 13 residues. Per the germline V gene, CDR1 is MDHEN and CDR2 is SYDVKM. The CDR3 coding sequence is TGTGCCAGCAGTTTCAGCGCCACAGATACGCAGTATTTT. Its translation is CASSFSATDTQYF.

This chain joins TRBV11-2 and TRBJ1-2, with D unclear. The CDR3 has 14 amino acids. Germline V gene data show CDR1 as SGHAT and CDR2 as FQNNGV. V shed 2 bases and J shed 4 bases, with 11 bases lying between them. CDR3 protein: CASSLSLNSYGYTF. CDR3 nucleotide sequence: TGTGCCAGCAGCTTAAGCCTGAACAGCTATGGCTACACCTTC.

The V and J genes are TRBV2 and TRBJ2-5, with D maybe TRBD1 (5 bases). The length of the CDR3 is 14 residues. Germline CDR1 is SNHLY and CDR2 is FYNNEI. V lost 7 bases and J lost 4, with 16 bases in between. Written as DNA, the CDR3 is TGTGCCAGCAAACTTACTCAGGGTGGAGAGACCCAGTACTTC. Translating it yields CASKLTQGGETQYF.

The rearrangement joins TRBV27 to TRBJ1-6, with 9 bases identical to TRBD1. The germline V gene has CDR1 MNHEY and CDR2 SMNVEV (reference sequence). The CDR3 is 13 residues long. Unmatched junction bases numbered 2, after V lost 8 bases and J lost 6 bases. The CDR3 DNA reads as TGTGCCAGCCGGGACAGGGCTAATTCACCCCTCCACTTT. This encodes CASRDRANSPLHF.

This clone was recorded only once. This chain connects TRBV6-1 to TRBJ2-1; maybe TRBD2 (6 bases). Looked up from germline, CDR1 is MNHNS and CDR2 is SASEGT. The length of the CDR3 is 14 residues. V shed 3 bases and J shed 3 bases, with 9 bases lying between them. For the CDR3, the DNA is TGTGCCAGCAGTGATCAGGGACTCTACAATGAGCAGTTCTTC. Translation: CASSDQGLYNEQFF.

The J gene is TRBJ2-3, the V gene TRBV2; D perhaps matches TRBD2 (6 bases). The CDR3 totals 15 residues. The ends were cut back, 8 bases at V and 2 bases at J, with 17 bases in the middle. Per germline, CDR1 SNHLY and CDR2 FYNNEI. The DNA for the CDR3 is TGTGCCAGCGCTAGACTAGACCTCTCCACAGATACGCAGTATTTT. As protein: CASARLDLSTDTQYF.

V gene TRBV20-1 combines with J gene TRBJ1-4; D not certain. V lost 4 bases, J lost 8 bases, and 8 bases lay in between. Germline V gene data show CDR1 as DFQATT and CDR2 as SNEGSKA (reference sequence). The CDR3 has 11 amino acids. CDR3 residues: CSAIREEKLFF. CDR3 bases: TGCAGTGCTATCCGGGAGGAAAAACTGTTTTTT.

This sequence joins TRBV15 and TRBJ1-2; weak D call: TRBD1 (6 bases). The V and J ends lost 5 bases and 5 bases respectively, with 9 bases between them. The CDR3 is 12 residues long. Germline CDR1 reads LNHNV; CDR2 reads YYDKDF (reference sequence). The CDR3 DNA reads TGTGCCACCAGCCAGGACAGTTATGGCTACACCTTC. This codes for CATSQDSYGYTF.

This clone was detected only once. The chain carries TRBV3-1 (or the pseudogene TRBV3-2) and TRBJ1-6, with D tentatively TRBD1 (5 bases). Trimming removed 1 base at V and 9 bases at J, with 13 bases between. Germline values: CDR1 LGHDT, CDR2 YNNKEL (reference sequence). This CDR3 spans 15 amino acids. The CDR3 coding sequence is TGTGCCAGCAGCCAAGCCCTCAGGCAGGGTTCACCCCTCCACTTT. Translating it yields CASSQALRQGSPLHF.

The chain recombines TRBV7-9 with TRBJ2-1; the match to TRBD1 covers 9 bases. V shed 7 bases and J 1 base; nucleotides not matched to a gene: 2. The CDR3 extends over 14 amino acids. Germline CDR1 reads SEHNR; CDR2 reads FQNEAQ (reference sequence). The CDR3 region is CASKTGGSYNEQFF. CDR3 DNA sequence: TGTGCCAGCAAGACAGGGGGGTCCTACAATGAGCAGTTCTTC.

The rearrangement uses TRBV7-9 and TRBJ2-6; TRBD1 might be the D (6 bases). The CDR3 totals 15 residues. The germline V gene has CDR1 SEHNR and CDR2 FQNEAQ (reference sequence). Trimming shortened V by 5 bases and J by 2 bases, and 10 bases separated the two germline ends. The CDR3 region has the DNA TGTGCCAGCAGCGACCGGGACACTGGGGCCAACGTCCTGACTTTC. Amino acid sequence: CASSDRDTGANVLTF.